This entry lists 18 T cell receptor beta chains sequenced from one sample in a study of blood T cells in healthy people across ages (dated by TCRdb to 2015 to 2017). Libraries were prepared through 5' RACE. A second 7 to 11 cycle PCR used a sample-barcoded 5' primer and a J-beta primer mix. Starting from the raw public reads, TCRdb applied fastp trimming at Q25, assembled clones with MiXCR and retained in-frame beta chains. Rows with one shared CDR3 protein collapse into an entry with the most common genes and DNA. The sample data list fewer than 2 million distinct CDR3 sequences, and roughly two fifths of these were observed just once. The top ten constitute approximately 22% of the sample. Sequenced sample: blood. The receptor set was obtained from a human donor in good health.

The rearrangement joins TRBV5-1 to TRBJ1-1; the D gene is possibly TRBD1 (5 bases). Per germline, CDR1 SGHRS and CDR2 YFSETQ. The CDR3 runs 13 residues. V was clipped by 6 bases and J by 2 bases, with 11 bases between them. The CDR3 coding sequence is TGCGCCAGCACCCCGGGGGTCAACACTGAAGCTTTCTTT. It encodes CASTPGVNTEAFF.

This clonotype has more than one count but fewer than ten. The gene calls are TRBV6-5 and TRBJ1-2; TRBD1 is a possible D gene (5 bases). There are 13 residues in the CDR3. Deletions cut 3 bases from V and 10 bases from J, with 15 bases between. The germline V gene has CDR1 MNHEY and CDR2 SVGAGI. The CDR3 reads CASSYDSGLDYTF. CDR3 DNA sequence: TGTGCCAGCAGTTATGATTCGGGGCTTGACTACACCTTC.

In this sample, this clonotype turned up a few times. The chain carries TRBV29-1 and TRBJ1-2; 9 bases agree with TRBD1. Trimming took 4 bases from V and 4 from J; bases not matched to a gene: 13. Germline CDR1 is SQVTM and CDR2 is ANQGSEA. The CDR3 covers 16 residues. The CDR3 reads CSVALPGTGTLYGYTF. CDR3 nucleotides: TGCAGCGTTGCATTGCCCGGGACAGGGACCCTCTATGGCTACACCTTC.

This clonotype was counted only a few times. The CDR3 nucleotides are TGTGCCAGCAGTTTAACCCCGGGACAGACCTCCTACGAGCAGTACTTC. Translating gives CASSLTPGQTSYEQYF. This chain joins TRBV28 and TRBJ2-7; 7 bases map to TRBD1. Germline CDR1 reads MDHEN; CDR2 reads SYDVKM. The CDR3 covers 16 residues. The V gene end was trimmed by 2 bases and the J gene end by 0 bases; junction bases not matched to a gene: 7.

Turning to this clonotype: At one end the junction does not follow the germline gene, possibly because of a read error. CDR3 in DNA: TGCGCCAGCAGCCAAGTCCAAGGGCCCTATGGCCACACCTTC. It specifies CASSQVQGPYGHTF. This chain connects TRBV4-1 to TRBJ1-2; D unresolved. Germline V lookup: CDR1 MGHRA, CDR2 YSYEKL. The CDR3 extends over 14 amino acids.

This clonotype was counted a few times. The chain couples TRBV7-2 to TRBJ2-7, with D possibly being TRBD1 (6 bases). The germline V and J ends were trimmed by 1 base and 10 bases, with 11 bases remaining between them. CDR1 is SGHTA and CDR2 is FQGNSA in the germline V gene. This CDR3 region has 12 residues. Written as DNA, the CDR3 is TGTGCCAGCAGCTTAGACAGGGTTACCCAGTACTTC. Its protein product is CASSLDRVTQYF.

The rearrangement uses TRBV7-2 and TRBJ2-4; 9 nucleotides match TRBD1. The end of the DNA aligns better with TRBJ2-5, so the J call may be wrong. Looked up from germline, CDR1 is SGHTA and CDR2 is FQGNSA. The CDR3 is made up of 14 amino acids. In DNA, the CDR3 is TGTGCCAGCAGCAGGGACAGGGAGCGAGAGACCCAGTACTTC. It yields the protein CASSRDRERETQYF.

This clonotype was seen more than once but under ten times. The gene calls are TRBV7-9 and TRBJ2-3, with 8 positions matching TRBD2. This CDR3 has 17 amino acids. Germline trimming cut 0 bases from V and 5 bases from J; bases unmatched to any gene: 10. From germline, CDR1 is SEHNR and CDR2 FQNEAQ (reference sequence). The CDR3 region is CASSLAPVAGRVDTQYF. The CDR3 nucleotides are TGTGCCAGCAGCTTAGCCCCTGTAGCGGGGCGGGTAGATACGCAGTATTTT.

This clonotype has a handful of counts. The V call is TRBV6-5, the J call TRBJ1-1, with a weak D call TRBD1 (6 bases). V lost 0 bases, J lost 5 bases, and 13 bases lay in between. The CDR3 runs 15 residues. Germline CDR1 MNHEY, CDR2 SVGAGI. The CDR3 DNA reads as TGTGCCAGCAGTTACTCGGGACACCCAGGTACTGAAGCTTTCTTT. Encoded protein: CASSYSGHPGTEAFF.

The chain employs TRBV27 and TRBJ2-1, with D unresolved. This CDR3 comprises 18 residues. Trimming took off 0 bases at V and 5 bases at J, with 20 bases between the two ends. Germline V lookup: CDR1 MNHEY, CDR2 SMNVEV (reference sequence). For the CDR3, the DNA is TGTGCCAGCAGTTTATCGATCGACCCCCTTCGAAAACACAATGAGCAGTTCTTC. This encodes CASSLSIDPLRKHNEQFF.

With respect to this clonotype: This CDR3 is missing its conserved last phenylalanine or tryptophan, likely due to a read error. The chain combines TRBV27 with TRBJ2-5; tentative D call: TRBD1 (6 bases). The germline V gene encodes CDR1 MNHEY and CDR2 SMNVEV (reference sequence). V lost 5 bases, J lost 5 bases, and 18 bases lay in between. The CDR3 contains 15 residues. The CDR3 spells CASSTLRDTPETQYC. In DNA form, the CDR3 reads TGTGCCAGCAGTACATTGAGGGACACCCCGGAGACCCAGTACTGC.

V gene TRBV4-2 combines with J gene TRBJ1-2; 7 bases are a match to TRBD1. Germline lookup yields CDR1 LGHNA and CDR2 YNFKEQ. V was clipped by 0 bases and J by 5 bases; unmatched bases: 6. This CDR3 region has 15 residues. CDR3 sequence reads: CASSQEEGAGYGYTF. CDR3 DNA: TGTGCCAGCAGCCAAGAGGAGGGGGCCGGGTATGGCTACACCTTC.

The chain links TRBV9 to TRBJ1-5, with D tentatively TRBD1 (6 bases). V lost 2 bases, J lost 3 bases, and 9 bases lay in between. Germline V gives CDR1 SGDLS, CDR2 YYNGEE. The CDR3 consists of 14 residues. CDR3 nucleotides: TGTGCCAGCAGCGTCGGGACATACAATCAGCCCCAGCATTTT. This sequence encodes CASSVGTYNQPQHF. The complete variable domain, with remaining parts taken from reference TRBV9 and TRBJ1-5, reads DSGVTQTPKHLITATGQRVTLRCSPRSGDLSVYWYQQSLDQGLQFLIQYYNGEERAKGNILERFSAQQFPDLHSELNLSSLELGDSALYFCASSVGTYNQPQHFGDGTRLSIL.

The chain links TRBV30 to TRBJ2-4; D gene uncertain. This CDR3 has 12 amino acids. Germline lookup yields CDR1 GTSNPN and CDR2 SVGIG (reference sequence). Deletions cut 0 bases from V and 4 bases from J, with 4 bases between. The CDR3 region is CAWSVRKNIQYF. CDR3 bases: TGTGCCTGGAGTGTACGGAAAAACATTCAGTACTTC.

J is TRBJ1-2 and V is TRBV27; possible D gene TRBD1, 6 bases. The CDR3 runs to 15 residues. CDR1 is MNHEY, CDR2 SMNVEV, per germline (reference sequence). V was trimmed by 3 bases and J by 7 bases, leaving 18 bases between them. CDR3: CASSLSMGGASGYTF. The CDR3 nucleotides are TGTGCCAGCAGTTTGTCAATGGGGGGGGCGAGTGGCTACACCTTC.

This clonotype turned up a few times. V and J are TRBV4-1 and TRBJ1-1; maybe TRBD1 (5 bases). The CDR3 has 15 residues. Germline V gene sequence: CDR1 MGHRA, CDR2 YSYEKL. Trimming stripped 1 base from V and 2 bases from J, with 11 bases between. CDR3 residues: CASSQVLTDNTEAFF. In DNA, the CDR3 is TGCGCCAGCAGCCAAGTACTGACAGACAACACTGAAGCTTTCTTT.

This clonotype was recorded a few times. The gene calls are TRBV20-1 and TRBJ2-3; D possibly matches TRBD1 or TRBD2 (5 bases each). In germline, CDR1 is DFQATT, CDR2 SNEGSKA (reference sequence). The CDR3 has 12 residues. The V and J ends lost 5 bases and 5 bases respectively, with 11 bases between them. In nucleotides, the CDR3 is TGCAGTGCTCAGGGCCGGGGAGATACGCAGTATTTT. It is translated as CSAQGRGDTQYF.

The gene calls are TRBV20-1 and TRBJ2-5; 8 bases align to TRBD1. Germline V CDR1 and CDR2: DFQATT, SNEGSKA (reference sequence). The CDR3 consists of 15 residues. The CDR3 protein is CSTNQPGQGWKTQYF. In DNA form, the CDR3 reads TGCAGCACCAATCAGCCTGGACAGGGTTGGAAGACCCAGTACTTC.